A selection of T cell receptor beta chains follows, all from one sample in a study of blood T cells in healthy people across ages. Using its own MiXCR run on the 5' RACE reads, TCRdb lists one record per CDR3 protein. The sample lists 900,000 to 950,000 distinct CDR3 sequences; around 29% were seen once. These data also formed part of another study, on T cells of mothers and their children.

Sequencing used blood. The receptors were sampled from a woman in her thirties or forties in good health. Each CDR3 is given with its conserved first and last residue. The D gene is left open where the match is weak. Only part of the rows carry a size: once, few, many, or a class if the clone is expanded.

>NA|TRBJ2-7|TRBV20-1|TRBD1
CSVRGQGAYEQYF
TGCAGTGTAAGAGGACAGGGTGCTTACGAGCAGTACTTC
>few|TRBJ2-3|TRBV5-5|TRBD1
CASSSQTGGVDTQYF
TGTGCCAGCAGCTCCCAGACAGGGGGCGTAGATACGCAGTATTTT
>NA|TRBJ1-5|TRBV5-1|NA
CASSSDGGMAPQHF
TGCGCCAGCAGCTCGGATGGGGGCATGGCGCCCCAGCATTTT
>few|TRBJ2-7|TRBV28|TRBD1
CASISHGGQGSYEQYF
TGTGCCAGCATTTCACATGGAGGACAGGGATCCTACGAGCAGTACTTC
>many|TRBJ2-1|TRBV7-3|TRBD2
CASSPNLGGLVEQFF
TGTGCCAGCAGCCCTAACCTGGGGGGGTTAGTTGAGCAGTTCTTC
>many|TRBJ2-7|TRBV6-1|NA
CASSGTDSYEQYF
TGTGCCAGCAGTGGGACAGACTCCTACGAGCAGTACTTC
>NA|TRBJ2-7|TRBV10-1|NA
CASREMGVHANPYEQYF
TGCGCCAGCAGGGAGATGGGCGTCCACGCGAACCCCTACGAGCAGTACTTC
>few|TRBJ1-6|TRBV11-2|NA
CASSVEQGHNSPLHF
TGTGCCAGCAGCGTCGAACAGGGCCATAATTCACCCCTCCACTTT
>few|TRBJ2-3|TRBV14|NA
CASSQDGGATTDTQYF
TGTGCCAGCAGCCAAGATGGAGGGGCTACCACAGATACGCAGTATTTT
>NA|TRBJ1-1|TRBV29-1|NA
CSVPTGRGTEAFF
TGCAGCGTTCCTACAGGGAGAGGGACTGAAGCTTTCTTT
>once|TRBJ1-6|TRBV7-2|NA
CASSPNRVGSPLHF
TGTGCCAGCAGCCCAAACAGGGTGGGGTCACCCCTCCACTTT
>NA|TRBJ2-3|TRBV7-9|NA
CASGLDLSSTDTQYF
TGTGCCAGCGGCCTAGACCTTAGTTCGACAGATACGCAGTATTTT
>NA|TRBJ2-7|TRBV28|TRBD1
CASSSTRQGWSYEQYF
TGTGCCAGCAGTTCCACCCGACAGGGTTGGTCCTACGAGCAGTACTTC
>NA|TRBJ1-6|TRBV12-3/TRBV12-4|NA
CASSPSTGNSPLHF
TGTGCCAGCAGTCCTTCGACGGGAAATTCACCCCTCCACTTT
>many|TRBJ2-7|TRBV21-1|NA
CASSPRKYYEQYF
TGTGCCAGCAGCCCCCGTAAATACTACGAGCAGTACTTC
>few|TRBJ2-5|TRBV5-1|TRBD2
CASSPPSGGGGETQYF
TGCGCCAGCAGCCCCCCGAGCGGGGGGGGCGGGGAGACCCAGTACTTC
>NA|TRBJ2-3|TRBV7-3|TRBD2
CASSRAGGQDTQYF
TGTGCCAGCAGCCGAGCGGGGGGGCAAGATACGCAGTATTTT
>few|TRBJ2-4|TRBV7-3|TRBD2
CASSLLAGGSGSENIQYF
TGTGCCAGCAGCTTGCTAGCGGGGGGGAGTGGCTCAGAAAACATTCAGTACTTC
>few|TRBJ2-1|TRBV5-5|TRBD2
CASLVSSGTYNEQFF
TGTGCCAGCCTTGTGTCTAGCGGTACCTACAATGAGCAGTTCTTC
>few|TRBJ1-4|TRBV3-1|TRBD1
CASSQGSLGTANEKLFF
TGTGCCAGCAGCCAAGGCTCCCTCGGGACAGCAAATGAAAAACTGTTTTTT
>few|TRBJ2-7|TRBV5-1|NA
CASLQVAEQYF
TGCGCCAGCCTCCAGGTAGCCGAGCAGTACTTC
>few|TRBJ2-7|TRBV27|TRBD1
CASSSIPRQGAYEQYF
TGTGCCAGCAGTTCTATCCCCCGACAGGGGGCCTACGAGCAGTACTTC
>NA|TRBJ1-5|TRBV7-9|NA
CATEGGARNQPQHF
TGTGCAACCGAAGGGGGGGCTCGAAATCAGCCCCAGCATTTT
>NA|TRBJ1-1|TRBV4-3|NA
CASSQDGGIGTEAFF
TGCGCCAGCAGCCAAGATGGGGGAATCGGCACTGAAGCTTTCTTT
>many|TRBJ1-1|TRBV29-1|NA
CSVKGLNMNTEAFF
TGCAGCGTCAAAGGGTTGAACATGAACACTGAAGCTTTCTTT
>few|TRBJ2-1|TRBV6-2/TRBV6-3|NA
CASSDRRQDNEQFF
TGTGCCAGCAGCGATCGGAGACAGGACAATGAGCAGTTCTTC
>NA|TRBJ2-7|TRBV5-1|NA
CASSFSQIYEQYF
TGCGCCAGCAGCTTTTCACAGATCTACGAGCAGTACTTC
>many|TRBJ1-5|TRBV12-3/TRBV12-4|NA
CASSLDLRQPQHF
TGTGCCAGCAGTTTAGACCTTCGTCAGCCCCAGCATTTT
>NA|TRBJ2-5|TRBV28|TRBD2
CATKGTSGDNGQYF
TGTGCCACTAAAGGGACTAGCGGCGACAATGGGCAGTACTTC
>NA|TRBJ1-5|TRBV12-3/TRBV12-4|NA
CASSFRFRGDQPQHF
TGTGCCAGCAGTTTCAGGTTCAGGGGTGATCAGCCCCAGCATTTT
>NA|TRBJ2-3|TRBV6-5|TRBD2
CASRASGGDAQYF
TGTGCCAGCAGAGCTAGCGGGGGAGATGCGCAGTATTTT
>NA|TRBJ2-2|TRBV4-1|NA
CASSQERYTGELFF
TGCGCCAGCAGTCAAGAACGGTACACCGGGGAGCTGTTTTTT
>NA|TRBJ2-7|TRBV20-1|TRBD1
CSARVEQGTYEQYF
TGCAGTGCTAGAGTGGAACAGGGGACCTACGAGCAGTACTTC
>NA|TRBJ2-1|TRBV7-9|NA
CASSLAAFNEQFF
TGTGCCAGCAGCTTAGCGGCGTTCAATGAGCAGTTCTTC
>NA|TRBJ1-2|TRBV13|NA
CASSLEGGPVFGYTF
TGTGCCAGCAGCTTAGAAGGGGGTCCGGTGTTTGGCTACACCTTC
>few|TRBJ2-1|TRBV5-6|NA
CASSDPPGRNHYNEQFF
TGTGCCAGCAGCGACCCTCCGGGACGTAACCATTACAATGAGCAGTTCTTC
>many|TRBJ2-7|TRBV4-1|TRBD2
CASSQVRGGYEQYF
TGCGCCAGCAGCCAAGTTCGGGGGGGCTACGAGCAGTACTTC
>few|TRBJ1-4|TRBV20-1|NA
CSAPKVRGSYNEKLFF
TGCAGTGCTCCTAAAGTGAGGGGGTCCTATAATGAAAAACTGTTTTTT
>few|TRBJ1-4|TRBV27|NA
CASKKQGINEKLFF
TGTGCCAGCAAAAAACAGGGTATTAATGAAAAACTGTTTTTT
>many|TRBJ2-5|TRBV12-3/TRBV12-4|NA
CASVHSQQQETQYF
TGTGCCAGCGTCCACTCCCAGCAACAGGAGACCCAGTACTTC
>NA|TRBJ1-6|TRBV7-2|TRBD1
CASSLAELDRVNSPLHF
TGTGCCAGCAGCTTAGCCGAACTAGACAGGGTCAATTCGCCCCTCCACTTT
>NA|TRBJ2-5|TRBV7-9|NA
CVSSLRSRTDQETQYF
TGTGTCAGCAGCTTACGTTCCCGGACGGACCAAGAGACCCAGTACTTC
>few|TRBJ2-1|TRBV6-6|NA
CASSPPPSNPYNEQFF
TGTGCCAGCAGTCCTCCTCCCAGCAACCCTTACAATGAGCAGTTCTTC
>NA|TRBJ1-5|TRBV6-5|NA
CASSRKPQGPGPQHF
TGTGCCAGCAGTCGAAAACCACAGGGACCCGGGCCCCAGCATTTT
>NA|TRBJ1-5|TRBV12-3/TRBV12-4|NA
CASSGGGESGNQPQHF
TGTGCCAGCAGTGGGGGGGGGGAATCGGGCAATCAGCCCCAGCATTTT